This T cell receptor (beta chain) was obtained from a study of T cells in Graves' hyperthyroidism and ophthalmopathy. In making diagnoses, clinical symptoms, serum thyroxine and TRAb, thyroid ultrasound and orbital computed tomography were all used. About this clonotype itself: Its specificity is not known.

Study-wide points: In the blood, most expanded thyroid clonotypes above 0.001 appeared as well. Ophthalmopathy could be told apart from stable hyperthyroidism with a 13 V-J model. Ophthalmopathy, which appeared later, was predicted by the model a median 6.5 months before onset.

Germline V gene sequence: CDR1 MGHDK, CDR2 SYGVNS. Trimming at V came to 5 bases and at J to 1 base, leaving 5 bases not matched to a gene. There are 16 residues in the CDR3. There were TCR beta CDR3 regions amplified from RNA transcripts. HTBI primers drove first-round RT-PCR of the TCR CDR3. From the multiplex PCR reads, TCRdb called clonotypes with MiXCR, one entry per CDR3 protein. The data contain hundreds of thousands of distinct CDR3 sequences, more than 45% of them singletons. The clonotype originates from a woman aged 18-29 years with Graves' hyperthyroidism. The V call is TRBV25-1, the J call TRBJ2-5; TRBD2 aligns across 12 bases. The sequenced sample consisted of peripheral blood or thyroid tissue (not recorded which). The CDR3 here is CASSQTSGRRQETQYF. CDR3 bases: TGTGCCAGCAGTCAGACTAGCGGGAGACGCCAAGAGACCCAGTACTTC.